Presented here are 18 T cell receptor beta chains from one specimen sequenced in a study of cytomegalovirus exposure and HLA in healthy donors (dated by TCRdb to 2016 to 2017). Library creation used the immunoSEQ multiplex PCR assay. For the multiplex PCR, a mixture combining 60 forward primers for TCR Vbeta segments and 13 reverse primers for TCR Jbeta segments was used. TCRdb took this table from immuneACCESS and kept in-frame rearrangements with V and J called. Such tables lack part of the clones; where checked against another copy, unresolved V genes explain under half of the gap, and the rest is unexplained. Within this sample are around 200,000 clones, with approximately 70% of them counted one time only. About 3% of the sample is held by the ten biggest clonotypes. Input material: PBMCs. These receptors came from a woman aged 30 to 39 in good health and CMV-seropositive.

This rearrangement joins TRBV28 to TRBJ2-5, with 7 nucleotides matching TRBD2. Germline CDR1 is MDHEN and CDR2 is SYDVKM. Losses at the gene ends were 2 bases for V and 5 bases for J; bases not matched to a gene: 5. This CDR3 is 14 amino acids long. The CDR3 reads CASSLAGEGETQYF. The CDR3 coding sequence is TGTGCCAGCAGTTTAGCGGGAGAAGGGGAGACCCAGTACTTC. Complete variable domain (other parts from reference TRBV28 and TRBJ2-5): DVKVTQSSRYLVKRTGEKVFLECVQDMDHENMFWYRQDPGLGLRLIYFSYDVKMKEKGDIPEGYSVSREKKERFSLILESASTNQTSMYLCASSLAGEGETQYFGPGTRLLVL.

This sequence joins TRBV6-5 and TRBJ2-7; D ambiguous. Germline loops: CDR1 MNHEY, CDR2 SVGAGI. The CDR3 contains 14 residues. V lost 2 bases and J 2 bases, leaving 10 bases between the germline ends. The CDR3 bases are TGTGCCAGCAGTTACACCCGCGACACCTACGAGCAGTACTTC. Encoded protein: CASSYTRDTYEQYF.

This clone came up a few times. The chain couples TRBV11-2 to TRBJ1-1; D is unclear. The V gene lost 1 base and the J gene lost 4 bases, with 7 bases spanning the gap. Germline loops: CDR1 SGHAT, CDR2 FQNNGV. The CDR3 loop spans 13 amino acids. CDR3 sequence reads: CASSLVDFTEAFF. CDR3 bases: TGTGCCAGCAGCTTAGTAGATTTCACTGAAGCTTTCTTT.

The chain uses TRBV10-3 and TRBJ1-4; no clear D. The CDR3 runs to 13 residues. Germline CDR1 ENHRY, CDR2 SYGVKD. V gave up 3 bases and J gave up 4 bases, with 6 bases separating them. CDR3 DNA sequence: TGTGCCATCAGTGAAGGCGGTAATGAAAAACTGTTTTTT. It yields the protein CAISEGGNEKLFF.

This clone has just a few counts. V usage is TRBV15 and J usage is TRBJ1-3, with unresolved D. CDR3 length: 15 residues. CDR1 is LNHNV, CDR2 YYDKDF, per germline (reference sequence). Trimming removed 1 base at V and 4 bases at J, with 11 bases between. The CDR3 sequence is CATSRASNKGNTIYF. The DNA for the CDR3 is TGTGCCACCAGCAGAGCTTCGAACAAAGGAAACACCATATATTTT.

In its sample, this clone was seen once. CDR3 protein: CASSEYDKDGYTF. The CDR3 bases are TGCGCCAGCAGTGAGTATGACAAGGATGGCTACACCTTC. The chain couples TRBV10-2 to TRBJ1-2; no clear D gene. The CDR3 covers 13 residues. The ends were cut back, 1 base at V and 6 bases at J, with 9 bases in the middle. The germline gives CDR1 WSHSY, CDR2 SAAADI.

The chain employs TRBV25-1 and TRBJ2-6, with 11 bases lining up with TRBD1. CDR3 size: 17 residues. V lost 5 bases and J lost 4; bases outside the gene matches: 7. Germline CDR1 reads MGHDK; CDR2 reads SYGVNS. The CDR3 coding sequence is TGTGCCAGCAGTTCCCAGGACAGGGGGCAAGGGGCCAACGTCCTGACTTTC. It translates to CASSSQDRGQGANVLTF.

The chain employs TRBV18 and TRBJ1-4; D is uncertain. The CDR3 length is 15 residues. Deletions cut 0 bases from V and 6 bases from J, with 11 bases between. Germline CDR1 reads KGHSH; CDR2 reads LQKENI. CDR3 DNA: TGTGCCAGCTCACCACCAGGGAGTGGCGATGAAAAACTGTTTTTT. Its protein product is CASSPPGSGDEKLFF.

In its sample, this clone was seen a few times. V usage is TRBV25-1 and J usage is TRBJ2-7; TRBD1 agrees at 10 bases. The CDR3 contains 14 residues. Germline values: CDR1 MGHDK, CDR2 SYGVNS. J lost 7 bases, V lost 5 bases, and 8 bases had no gene match. The CDR3 nucleotides read TGTGCCAGCAGTCGGACAGGGGGGGTCTGGGAGCAGTACTTC. This gives the protein CASSRTGGVWEQYF.

Details on this clone: Other DNA variants within this sample encode the same CDR3. This chain connects TRBV18 to TRBJ2-3, with unresolved D. Trimming left V 2 bases short and J 6 bases short, with 3 bases between. The length of the CDR3 is 11 residues. CDR1 and CDR2 (germline): KGHSH, LQKENI. CDR3 DNA sequence: TGTGCCAGCTCACCAAGCGATACGCAGTATTTT. Translation: CASSPSDTQYF.

Concerning this clone: This sample includes further DNA sequences coding for the same CDR3. This chain uses TRBV5-1 with TRBJ2-1; D is possibly TRBD2 (6 bases). Germline V CDR1 and CDR2: SGHRS, YFSETQ. The CDR3 is 14 amino acids. V was clipped by 1 base and J by 2 bases, with 7 bases between them. CDR3 residues: CASSLSGAYNEQFF. The CDR3 bases are TGCGCCAGCAGCTTGTCGGGAGCCTACAATGAGCAGTTCTTC.

With respect to this clone: Other DNA sequences in this sample translate to the same CDR3. The V call is TRBV7-8, the J call TRBJ2-2; the match to TRBD2 covers 11 bases. Germline V gene data show CDR1 as SGHVS and CDR2 as FQNEAQ. The V and J ends lost 2 bases and 1 base, in that order; junction bases with no gene match: 6. The CDR3 runs to 18 residues. The CDR3 sequence: CASSLPGLAELNTGELFF. The CDR3 DNA sequence: TGTGCCAGCAGCTTACCGGGACTAGCGGAGTTGAACACCGGGGAGCTGTTTTTT.

The gene calls are TRBV2 and TRBJ2-3; 11 positions agree with TRBD1. The CDR3 extends over 15 amino acids. CDR1 and CDR2 from the germline V gene are SNHLY and FYNNEI. V trimming: 5 bases; J trimming: 3 bases; junction bases outside the gene matches: 4. Written as DNA, the CDR3 is TGTGCCAGCAGTCCGGGACAGGGGGTGACAGATACGCAGTATTTT. This codes for CASSPGQGVTDTQYF.

V gene TRBV6-1 combines with J gene TRBJ2-1, with 9 bases identical to TRBD2. The germline gives CDR1 MNHNS, CDR2 SASEGT. The CDR3 is 15 residues long. J gave up 8 bases and V 3 bases, and 8 bases lay outside the gene matches. In nucleotides, the CDR3 is TGTGCCAGCAGTGACTTAGCTAGCGGGGTCGATGAGCAGTTCTTC. Amino acid sequence: CASSDLASGVDEQFF.

In the case of this clone: The identical CDR3 is also encoded by other nucleotide sequences in the sample. The chain carries TRBV7-6 and TRBJ2-7; D may be TRBD1 (6 bases). The CDR3 consists of 14 residues. Between the trimmed V and J ends, which lost 2 bases and 2 bases, there was a span of 10 bases. Germline V gene lookup returns CDR1 SGHVS and CDR2 FNYEAQ. Here the CDR3 DNA reads TGTGCCAGCAGCTTAACCGGGACAACCTACGAGCAGTACTTC. It translates to CASSLTGTTYEQYF.

This chain connects TRBV4-1 to TRBJ1-1, with 9 bases fitting TRBD1. CDR3 length: 13 amino acids. In germline, CDR1 is MGHRA, CDR2 YSYEKL. Trimming cost V 4 bases and J 8 bases; bases outside gene matches: 5. The CDR3 DNA sequence: TGCGCCAGCAGCCGCGCGACAGGGGGGGAAGCTTTCTTT. Translation gives CASSRATGGEAFF.

V usage is TRBV10-2 and J usage is TRBJ2-1, with TRBD2 matching over 13 bases. Germline loops: CDR1 WSHSY, CDR2 SAAADI. V lost 3 bases to trimming and J lost 7 bases; unmatched junction nucleotides: 6. CDR3 length: 16 residues. CDR3 region: CASSDPLTSGRNEQFF. CDR3 in DNA: TGCGCCAGCAGTGATCCCCTGACTAGCGGGAGGAATGAGCAGTTCTTC.

The V and J genes are TRBV19 and TRBJ2-2; maybe TRBD1 (6 bases). This CDR3 has 14 residues. Germline assignment: CDR1 LNHDA and CDR2 SQIVND (reference sequence). V lost 6 bases and J lost 5, with 13 bases in between. The CDR3 sequence is CASRDRGSTGELFF. CDR3 nucleotides: TGTGCCAGTAGGGACAGAGGTTCTACCGGGGAGCTGTTTTTT.